This T cell receptor beta chain derives from a study of CD8+ T cells in alopecia areata. Trimming took 6 bases from V and 13 from J; bases not matched to a gene: 6. Germline V gene data show CDR1 as SQVTM and CDR2 as ANQGSEA. The CDR3 runs to 10 residues. cDNA serving as the sequencing template came from extracted, reverse transcribed RNA. Produced via immunoSEQ multiplex PCR; TCRdb's table is partial and in-frame only. The sample consists of over 120,000 clones, about 47% of them appearing once. The V call is TRBV29-1, the J call TRBJ2-1; 7 bases map to TRBD1. The TCR originated in a human donor with alopecia areata. Sequencing was performed on CD4+ T cells sorted from blood, taken at week 0. CDR3 nucleotides: TGCAGCGTCCGGACAGGCTACCAGTTCTTC. Amino acids: CSVRTGYQFF.